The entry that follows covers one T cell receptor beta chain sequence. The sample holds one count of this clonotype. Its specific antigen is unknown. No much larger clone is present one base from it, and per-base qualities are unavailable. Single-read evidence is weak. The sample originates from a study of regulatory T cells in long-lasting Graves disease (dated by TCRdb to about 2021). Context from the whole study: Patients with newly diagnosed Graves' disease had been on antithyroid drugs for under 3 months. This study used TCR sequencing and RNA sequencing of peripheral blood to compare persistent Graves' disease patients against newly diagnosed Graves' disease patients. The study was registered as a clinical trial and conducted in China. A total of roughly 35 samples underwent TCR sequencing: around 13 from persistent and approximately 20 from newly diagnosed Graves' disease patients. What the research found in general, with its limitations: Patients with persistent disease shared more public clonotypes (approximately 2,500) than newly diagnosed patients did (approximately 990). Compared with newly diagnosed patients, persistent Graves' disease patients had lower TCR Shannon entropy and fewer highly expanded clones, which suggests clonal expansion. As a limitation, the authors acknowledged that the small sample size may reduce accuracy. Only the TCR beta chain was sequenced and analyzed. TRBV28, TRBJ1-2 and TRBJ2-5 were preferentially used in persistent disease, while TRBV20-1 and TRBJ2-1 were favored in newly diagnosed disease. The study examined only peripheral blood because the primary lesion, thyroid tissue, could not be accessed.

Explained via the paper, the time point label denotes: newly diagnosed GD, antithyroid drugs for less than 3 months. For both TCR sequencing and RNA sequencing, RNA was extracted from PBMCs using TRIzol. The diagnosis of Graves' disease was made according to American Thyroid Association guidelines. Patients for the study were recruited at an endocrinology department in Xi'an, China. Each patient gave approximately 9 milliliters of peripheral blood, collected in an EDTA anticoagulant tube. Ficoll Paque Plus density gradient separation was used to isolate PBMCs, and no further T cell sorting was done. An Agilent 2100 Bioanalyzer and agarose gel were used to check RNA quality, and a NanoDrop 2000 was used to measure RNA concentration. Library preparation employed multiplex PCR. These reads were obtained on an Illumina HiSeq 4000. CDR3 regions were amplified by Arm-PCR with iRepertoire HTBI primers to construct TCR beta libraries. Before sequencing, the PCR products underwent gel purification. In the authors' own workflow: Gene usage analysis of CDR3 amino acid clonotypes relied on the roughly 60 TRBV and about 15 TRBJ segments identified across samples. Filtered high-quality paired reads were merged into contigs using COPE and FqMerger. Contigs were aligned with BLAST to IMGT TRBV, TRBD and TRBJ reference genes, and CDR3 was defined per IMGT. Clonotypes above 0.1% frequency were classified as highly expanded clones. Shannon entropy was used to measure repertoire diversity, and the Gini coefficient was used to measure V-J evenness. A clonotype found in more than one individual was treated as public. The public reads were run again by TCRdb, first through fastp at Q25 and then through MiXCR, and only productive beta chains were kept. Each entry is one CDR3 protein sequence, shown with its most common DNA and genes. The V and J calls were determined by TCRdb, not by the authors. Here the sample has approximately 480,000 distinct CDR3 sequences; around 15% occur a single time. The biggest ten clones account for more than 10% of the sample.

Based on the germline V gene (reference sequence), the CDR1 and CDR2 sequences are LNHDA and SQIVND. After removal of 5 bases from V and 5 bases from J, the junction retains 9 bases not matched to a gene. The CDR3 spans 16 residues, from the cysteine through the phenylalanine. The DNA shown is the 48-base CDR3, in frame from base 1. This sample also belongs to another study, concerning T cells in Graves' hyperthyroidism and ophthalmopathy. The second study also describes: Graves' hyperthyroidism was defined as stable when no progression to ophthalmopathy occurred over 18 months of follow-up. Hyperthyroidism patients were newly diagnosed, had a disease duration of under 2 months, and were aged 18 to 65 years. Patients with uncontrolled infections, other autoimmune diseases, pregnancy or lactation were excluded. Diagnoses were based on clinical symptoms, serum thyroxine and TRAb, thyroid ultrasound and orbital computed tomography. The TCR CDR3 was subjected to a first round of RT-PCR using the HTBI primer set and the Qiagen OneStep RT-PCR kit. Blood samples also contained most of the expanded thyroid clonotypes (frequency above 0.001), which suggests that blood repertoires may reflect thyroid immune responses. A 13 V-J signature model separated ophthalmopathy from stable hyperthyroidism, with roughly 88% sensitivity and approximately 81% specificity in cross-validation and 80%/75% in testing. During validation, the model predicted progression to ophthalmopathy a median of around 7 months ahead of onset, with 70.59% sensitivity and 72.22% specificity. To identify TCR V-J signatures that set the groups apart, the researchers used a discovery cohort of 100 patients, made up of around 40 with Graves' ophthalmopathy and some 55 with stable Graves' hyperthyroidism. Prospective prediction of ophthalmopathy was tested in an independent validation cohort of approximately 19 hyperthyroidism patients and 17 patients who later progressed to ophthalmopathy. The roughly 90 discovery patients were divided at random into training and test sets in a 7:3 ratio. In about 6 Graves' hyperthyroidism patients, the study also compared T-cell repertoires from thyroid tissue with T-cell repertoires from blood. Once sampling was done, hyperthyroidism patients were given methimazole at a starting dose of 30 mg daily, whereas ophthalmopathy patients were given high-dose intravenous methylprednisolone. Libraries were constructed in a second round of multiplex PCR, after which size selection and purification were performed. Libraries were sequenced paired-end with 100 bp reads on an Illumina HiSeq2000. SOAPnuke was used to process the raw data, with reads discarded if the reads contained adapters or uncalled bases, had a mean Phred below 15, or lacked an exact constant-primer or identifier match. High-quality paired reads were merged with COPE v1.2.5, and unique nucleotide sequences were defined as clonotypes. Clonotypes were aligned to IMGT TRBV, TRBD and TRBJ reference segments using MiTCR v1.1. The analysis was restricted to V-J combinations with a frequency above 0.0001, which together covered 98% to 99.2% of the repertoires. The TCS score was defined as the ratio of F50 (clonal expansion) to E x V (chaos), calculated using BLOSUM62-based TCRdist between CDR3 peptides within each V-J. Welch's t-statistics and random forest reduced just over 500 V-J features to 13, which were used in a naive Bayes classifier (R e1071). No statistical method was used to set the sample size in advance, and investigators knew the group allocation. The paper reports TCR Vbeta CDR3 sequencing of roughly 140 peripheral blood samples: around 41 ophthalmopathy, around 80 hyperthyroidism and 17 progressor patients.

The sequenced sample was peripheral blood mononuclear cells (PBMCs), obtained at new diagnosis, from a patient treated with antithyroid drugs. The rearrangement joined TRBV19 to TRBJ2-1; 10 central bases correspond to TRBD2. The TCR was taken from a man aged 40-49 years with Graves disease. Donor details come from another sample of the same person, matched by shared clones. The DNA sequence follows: TGTGCCAGTAGTCCGCTAGCGGGAGTTATAGACAATGAGCAGTTCTTC. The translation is CASSPLAGVIDNEQFF.